The 18 T cell receptor beta chains presented below share a single source sample, sequenced in a study of post-analysis software for immune sequencing data. TCR beta libraries were prepared from cDNA with unique molecular identifiers. TCRdb passed the PCR reads through MiXCR, listing each CDR3 protein once. Here the sample spans hundreds of thousands of distinct CDR3 sequences, around 27% being singletons. Their specific antigens are unknown. Study-wide results and limits: Four to six TRBV segments (TRBV5-6, TRBV5-1 and TRBV20-1 among them) occurred more frequently in patients than in controls.

Material for sequencing was blood. These receptors all come from a girl aged 5 to 17 with multiple sclerosis.

V usage is TRBV4-1 and J usage is TRBJ1-5; D unresolved. The V gene's germline CDR1 is MGHRA and CDR2 YSYEKL. The V gene lost 2 bases and the J gene lost 0 bases, with 14 bases spanning the gap. CDR3 size: 17 residues. CDR3 nucleotide sequence: TGCGCCAGCAGCCAACCCAAAGGACCGACTAGCAATCAGCCCCAGCATTTT. The encoded protein is CASSQPKGPTSNQPQHF.

The rearrangement links TRBV6-1 to TRBJ2-3, with 9 bases lining up with TRBD2. V trimming: 2 bases; J trimming: 4 bases; junction bases outside the gene matches: 13. The germline V gene has CDR1 MNHNS and CDR2 SASEGT. This CDR3 is 18 amino acids long. Here the CDR3 DNA reads TGTGCCAGCAGTGAACAGCGGGGGGCCCACCACCCCGCAGATACGCAGTATTTT. This sequence encodes CASSEQRGAHHPADTQYF.

The chain joins TRBV7-2 to TRBJ2-3, with a tentative D call TRBD2 (7 bases). CDR3 size: 16 residues. Trimming stripped 2 bases from V and 1 base from J, with 13 bases between. The germline V gene has CDR1 SGHTA and CDR2 FQGNSA. The CDR3 sequence: CASSLWAGAGTDTQYF. CDR3 coding DNA: TGTGCCAGCAGCTTATGGGCGGGGGCCGGCACAGATACGCAGTATTTT.

The chain links TRBV29-1 to TRBJ2-1; the match to TRBD2 covers 8 bases. Germline V lookup: CDR1 SQVTM, CDR2 ANQGSEA. V shed 7 bases, J shed 6 bases, and the junction held 14 bases outside the gene matches. CDR3 size: 15 residues. The CDR3 loop reads CSASPRTSHINEQFF. CDR3 bases: TGCAGCGCAAGCCCCCGGACTAGCCACATCAATGAGCAGTTCTTC.

V is TRBV5-1 and J is TRBJ2-7; D is uncertain. Germline V gene lookup returns CDR1 SGHRS and CDR2 YFSETQ. The V end was cut by 0 bases, the J end by 2 bases, with 9 bases between. CDR3 length: 14 amino acids. The CDR3 coding sequence is TGCGCCAGCAGCTTGGGGTCCGAGACCTACGAGCAGTACTTC. Translating it yields CASSLGSETYEQYF.

The chain carries TRBV5-5 and TRBJ2-1; TRBD1 aligns across 10 bases. V shed 3 bases and J 10 bases; nucleotides not matched to a gene: 10. The CDR3 runs to 15 residues. Germline V lookup: CDR1 SGHKS, CDR2 YYEKEE (reference sequence). DNA for the CDR3: TGTGCCAGCAGCTATGGGACAGGGGTCTTGGGCGAGCAGTTCTTC. Translation gives CASSYGTGVLGEQFF. Supplemented by reference TRBV5-5 and TRBJ2-1, the full variable domain reads DAGVTQSPTHLIKTRGQQVTLRCSPISGHKSVSWYQQVLGQGPQFIFQYYEKEERGRGNFPDRFSARQFPNYSSELNVNALLLGDSALYLCASSYGTGVLGEQFFGPGTRLTVL.

This clonotype showed up just a few times. This chain uses TRBV28 with TRBJ1-6; a weak D match, TRBD1 (5 bases). V lost 7 bases and J 0 bases, leaving 10 bases between the germline ends. Germline assignment: CDR1 MDHEN and CDR2 SYDVKM. The CDR3 contains 15 residues. The CDR3 loop is CASTTEGSYNSPLHF. The DNA for the CDR3 is TGTGCCAGCACGACAGAAGGCTCCTATAATTCACCCCTCCACTTT.

The rearrangement joins TRBV10-1 to TRBJ2-1, with TRBD1 matching over 10 bases. The CDR3 contains 15 residues. Germline V gives CDR1 WNHNN, CDR2 SYGVQD (reference sequence). The trim removed 4 bases at V and 3 bases at J, leaving 3 bases unmatched. The CDR3: CASSGRDRGYNEQFF. The DNA of the CDR3 is TGCGCCAGCAGTGGCCGGGACAGGGGCTACAATGAGCAGTTCTTC.

The chain links TRBV20-1 to TRBJ1-5; possible D gene TRBD1, 6 bases. Trimming left V 0 bases short and J 0 bases short, with 15 bases between. CDR3 length equals 17 residues. CDR1 is DFQATT and CDR2 is SNEGSKA in the germline V gene (reference sequence). The CDR3 sequence: CSARDIRGRNSNQPQHF. CDR3 nucleotides: TGCAGTGCTAGAGATATCAGGGGACGGAATAGCAATCAGCCCCAGCATTTT.

This rearrangement joins TRBV7-9 to TRBJ2-1, with D hard to call. Trimming cost V 1 base and J 1 base, with 8 bases left between them. The germline gives CDR1 SEHNR, CDR2 FQNEAQ (reference sequence). The CDR3 runs 15 residues. DNA for the CDR3: TGTGCCAGCAGCTTAGTCATTCGATCCTACAATGAGCAGTTCTTC. It encodes CASSLVIRSYNEQFF.

This clonotype was seen a few times. The chain combines TRBV20-1 with TRBJ2-7, with D possibly TRBD2 on 6 matching bases. The CDR3 runs to 14 residues. The V gene lost 4 bases and the J gene lost 2 bases, with 15 bases spanning the gap. The germline V gene has CDR1 DFQATT and CDR2 SNEGSKA (reference sequence). Here the CDR3 DNA reads TGCAGTGCTATCGGGACTCCCACCCCCTACGAGCAGTACTTC. Amino acid sequence: CSAIGTPTPYEQYF.

The sample holds a few counts of this clonotype. The chain is built from TRBV20-1 and TRBJ2-3; 16 bases are a match to TRBD2. The V segment lost 5 bases and the J segment 3 bases; nucleotides outside the gene matches: 8. Germline CDR1 is DFQATT and CDR2 is SNEGSKA (reference sequence). The length of the CDR3 is 17 residues. CDR3 residues: CSAGTSGGAGWTDTQYF. DNA for the CDR3: TGCAGTGCTGGGACTAGCGGGGGGGCAGGGTGGACAGATACGCAGTATTTT.

The chain couples TRBV4-3 to TRBJ2-1; D assignment may be TRBD1 or TRBD2 (6 bases each). The CDR3 runs 17 residues. V lost 1 base and J 3 bases, leaving 16 bases between the germline ends. CDR1 and CDR2 from the germline V gene are LGHNA and YSLEER. The CDR3 region is CASSQVGGTRDYNEQFF. CDR3 bases: TGCGCCAGCAGCCAAGTGGGCGGGACACGGGACTACAATGAGCAGTTCTTC.

In regard to this clonotype: Compared with germline, one end of the junction differs, possibly owing to a read error. The chain is built from TRBV7-2 and TRBJ2-1; D ambiguous. The CDR3 totals 11 residues. Germline CDR1 is SGHTA and CDR2 is FQGNSA. The CDR3 loop is CANSRVDEQFF. CDR3 DNA: TGTGCCAACAGCCGAGTAGATGAGCAGTTCTTC. Complete variable domain (other parts from reference TRBV7-2 and TRBJ2-1): GAGVSQSPSNKVTEKGKDVELRCDPISGHTALYWYRQSLGQGLEFLIYFQGNSAPDKSGLPSDRFSAERTGGSVSTLTIQRTQQEDSAVYLCANSRVDEQFFGPGTRLTVL.

Points on this clonotype: This may be a read error, as it is one base from a much larger clone. The rearrangement links TRBV6-6 to TRBJ2-5; 11 bases match TRBD2. The CDR3 covers 16 residues. Germline values: CDR1 MNHNY, CDR2 SVGAGI (reference sequence). DNA for the CDR3: TGTGCCAGCAGTTACTCTGGGGGACTAGCGGAAGAGGCCCAGTACTTC. This gives the protein CASSYSGGLAEEAQYF.

This clonotype was observed once. The chain joins TRBV12-3 or TRBV12-4 to TRBJ2-7; D gene unclear. Trimming took off 10 bases at V and 1 base at J, with 14 bases between the two ends. The CDR3 contains 13 residues. CDR3: CATSPGPSYEQYF. Here the CDR3 DNA reads TGTGCCACCTCACCTGGACCATCCTACGAGCAGTACTTC.

This clonotype has more than one count but fewer than ten. The chain has TRBV29-1 and TRBJ2-1, with 7 bases lining up with TRBD1. CDR3 size: 13 residues. Unmatched junction bases numbered 4, after V lost 4 bases and J lost 4 bases. The germline gives CDR1 SQVTM, CDR2 ANQGSEA. The chain's CDR3 is CSVGGTDYNEQFF. DNA of the CDR3: TGCAGCGTTGGGGGGACAGATTACAATGAGCAGTTCTTC.

The chain carries TRBV20-1 and TRBJ1-2, with D perhaps TRBD1 (6 bases). CDR3 length equals 14 residues. V lost 1 base, J lost 4 bases, and 13 bases lay in between. Germline lookup yields CDR1 DFQATT and CDR2 SNEGSKA (reference sequence). CDR3 region: CSARGRGWRYGYTF. The CDR3 coding sequence is TGCAGTGCTAGAGGGAGGGGGTGGCGCTATGGCTACACCTTC.